The present entry profiles one T cell receptor (beta chain) with its context. In this sample, this clonotype turned up a few times. Its antigen is still unknown. The sample holds no much larger clone one base away, and base qualities are not on file. The patients picked for sequencing were ones in whom flow cytometry had shown an expansion of CD8+CD57+ cells. All patients had severe acquired aplastic anemia diagnosed by International Study of Aplastic Anemia and Agranulocytosis and Camitta criteria. No therapy had been received by the patients at the time of blood sampling. The study deep-sequenced TCR repertoires of sorted CD4+ and CD8+ blood T cells from severe aplastic anemia patients and healthy subjects. Patients were enrolled under clinicaltrials.gov protocols 00001620, 01623167, 00001397, 00071045, 00081523 and 00961064 in the USA. Ficoll-Paque density gradient centrifugation was used to isolate peripheral blood mononuclear cells. CD4+ and CD8+ T cells were sorted by FACS or magnetic beads before DNA extraction.

The data belong to a study of CD8+CD57+ T cells in acquired aplastic anemia (dated by TCRdb to between 2018 and 2020). Background on the whole study: On average, sorted CD4+ and CD8+ cells yielded 3.2 ug of extracted DNA, with a range of roughly 0.17 to 27.4 ug. CD8+CD57+ expansion was defined as a frequency above the mean frequency observed in healthy subjects.

Results and caveats for the whole study, not just this receptor: Patients and healthy controls showed no significant difference in CD8+ Simpson's diversity (P=0.060). Although roughly 29 CD8+ CDR3 sequences were shared by patients and controls, these sequences appeared highly expressed in patients and within the immunodominant clones of patients.

Genomic DNA served as template for TCR beta VDJ combination and CDR3 sequence profiling. An Illumina HiSeq 2000 was the platform used for TCR repertoire sequencing. On the authors' methods: Repertoire assessment relied on Simpson's diversity index, CDR3 size and DJ length profiles, and TRBV/TRBJ rearrangement plots. Whichever DNA sequence was most abundant in the deep sequencing data was defined as the immunodominant clone. CDR3 amino acid sequences were checked for sharing across subjects and were also compared against the VDJdb database and published repertoires. The public reads were quality trimmed at Q25 with fastp and then assembled into clones with MiXCR by TCRdb, keeping productive beta chains. Merged by CDR3 protein, the rows form single entries marked with the most common genes and DNA. The V and J calls, along with clone size, are taken from TCRdb and not from the paper's own processing. The sample yields some 180,000 distinct CDR3 sequences; 55% to 65% were counted once. The top ten clones comprise more than 40% of the sample.

The CDR3, from cysteine to phenylalanine, totals 14 residues. The only DNA kept is the CDR3, 42 bases in frame from the first base. The germline V gene gives CDR1 as KGHDR and CDR2 as SFDVKD. V and J are trimmed by 2 bases and 8 bases, and the gene matches miss 6 bases of the junction. Sequencing was done on a sample of sorted CD4+, CD8+, or CD8+CD57+ T cells (not recorded which) from PBMCs. This receptor was taken from a human donor with aplastic anemia. This chain is built from TRBV24-1 and TRBJ1-2; 8 central nucleotides agree with TRBD1. The CDR3 protein: CATSDSDRVVGYTF. The DNA sequence follows: TGTGCCACCAGTGATTCGGACAGGGTGGTCGGCTACACCTTC.